This T cell receptor beta chain was identified during a study of CD8+ T cells in alopecia areata. Study results and caveats: Mice showed clearer TCR sharing than patients did, a gap that was possibly HLA-related.

Sequencing used cDNA as its template, made by extracting RNA and reverse transcribing it. This table comes from immunoSEQ multiplex PCR, and its TCRdb copy is limited to in-frame clones, with some not included. The sample lists under 250,000 clones; less than 75% were seen once. Trimming removed 5 bases at V and 3 bases at J, with 20 bases between. Germline CDR1 SNHLY, CDR2 FYNNEI. The CDR3 loop spans 16 amino acids. Specified treatment: oral pan-JAK inhibitor, 5-10 mg twice daily. This clone has more than one count but fewer than ten. The antigen is unknown. The sequence derives from a human donor with alopecia areata. The rearrangement joins TRBV2 to TRBJ2-7; D ambiguous. Sequences were derived from CD4+ T cells sorted from blood, sampled at week 4, from a patient treated with tofacitinib. Here the CDR3 DNA reads TGTGCCAGCAGTTCCCGGCGCCCTTCGACCCGCTACGAGCAGTACTTC. Translated: CASSSRRPSTRYEQYF.